This entry lists 11 T cell receptor beta chains sequenced from one sample in a study of PD-1 blockade in mismatch repair-deficient tumors (dated by TCRdb to 2015 to 2018). The time point label for this specimen denotes: peripheral blood 12 weeks after first pembrolizumab dose. The library relied on the immunoSEQ multiplex PCR assay. As stored in TCRdb, this immuneACCESS dataset retains in-frame rearrangements with V and J assigned. A fraction of the clones does not appear; measured against another copy, unresolved V genes explain less than half of the discrepancy, and the remainder lacks a known reason. For this sample the table gives about 84,000 clones, of which roughly 80% were detected only once. The top ten clones comprise roughly 2.6% of the sample. Specimen: peripheral blood, collected 12 weeks after starting pembrolizumab. These receptors were taken from an adult with mismatch repair-deficient cancer.

The chain employs TRBV18 and TRBJ2-6; D not certain. The CDR3 spans 13 residues. Trimming left V 1 base short and J 10 bases short, with 8 bases between. Germline CDR1 KGHSH, CDR2 LQKENI. The CDR3 region is CASSPLPSNVLTF. In DNA, the CDR3 is TGTGCCAGCTCACCACTTCCGTCTAACGTCCTGACTTTC.

The CDR3 DNA follows: TGTGCCAGCAGCTTAAGAGGGACAGCCTACGAGCAGTACTTC. Residues: CASSLRGTAYEQYF. The chain couples TRBV11-3 to TRBJ2-7, with TRBD1 matching 7 bases. The germline CDR1 and CDR2 sequences are SGHNT and YENEEA. The ends lost 2 bases at V and 2 bases at J; junction bases unmatched: 3. This CDR3 contains 14 residues.

This clone was counted once. The chain uses TRBV7-3 and TRBJ2-2; 10 bases line up with TRBD1. In germline, CDR1 is SGHTA, CDR2 FQGTGA. The CDR3 covers 15 residues. Trimming removed 5 bases from V and 7 bases from J; junction bases left unmatched: 7. The CDR3 region is CASSRGTGEVGELFF. As DNA, the CDR3 is TGTGCCAGCAGCCGTGGGACAGGGGAAGTCGGGGAGCTGTTTTTT.

Written as DNA, the CDR3 is TGTGCCAGCAGCCTTAGCCGGGACTCTATAGGCGAGCAGTACTTC. This encodes CASSLSRDSIGEQYF. The chain combines TRBV7-6 with TRBJ2-7; possibly TRBD2 for D (6 bases). This CDR3 comprises 15 residues. The V end was cut by 5 bases, the J end by 6 bases, with 20 bases between. Germline CDR1 reads SGHVS; CDR2 reads FNYEAQ.

This clone showed up just a few times. V usage is TRBV19 and J usage is TRBJ1-2, with TRBD1 identical over 7 bases. The CDR3 spans 14 residues. Losses at the gene ends were 5 bases for V and 2 bases for J; bases not matched to a gene: 5. CDR1 and CDR2 (germline): LNHDA, SQIVND (reference sequence). CDR3 DNA sequence: TGTGCCAGTAGTCCGCCGGGACAGAACTATGGCTACACCTTC. Amino acid sequence: CASSPPGQNYGYTF.

CDR3 residues: CASSLAGLAGGRYEQYF. The CDR3 bases are TGTGCCAGCTCACTAGCGGGACTAGCGGGAGGTCGGTACGAGCAGTACTTC. The chain combines TRBV18 with TRBJ2-7, with TRBD2 identical over 15 bases. The CDR3 is 17 residues long. The junction had 8 bases not matched to a gene; V was cut back by 4 bases and J by 4 bases. Per germline, CDR1 KGHSH and CDR2 LQKENI.

About this clone: The same CDR3 arises from other DNA sequences in this sample as well. The chain has TRBV9 and TRBJ2-3, with no clear D. The CDR3 has 13 amino acids. From germline, CDR1 is SGDLS and CDR2 YYNGEE. Trimming left V 0 bases short and J 3 bases short, with 5 bases between. The CDR3 is CASSVGSTDTQYF. CDR3 bases: TGTGCCAGCAGCGTAGGGAGTACAGATACGCAGTATTTT.

The V and J genes are TRBV6-1 and TRBJ2-7; D assignment may be TRBD1 or TRBD2 (6 bases each). Per germline, CDR1 MNHNS and CDR2 SASEGT. The CDR3 runs to 13 residues. V lost 7 bases and J lost 5, with 15 bases in between. CDR3 protein: CASKDGGIDEQYF. The CDR3 DNA follows: TGTGCCAGCAAGGACGGGGGCATCGACGAGCAGTACTTC.

The gene calls are TRBV29-1 and TRBJ2-7, with TRBD1 identical over 7 bases. J gave up 7 bases and V 4 bases, and 25 bases lay outside the gene matches. Germline V gives CDR1 SQVTM, CDR2 ANQGSEA. The CDR3 runs to 18 residues. The chain's CDR3 is CSVVSDYPGQSPWGEQYF. The CDR3 DNA is TGCAGCGTTGTATCCGACTATCCGGGACAGAGCCCTTGGGGAGAGCAGTACTTC.

The CDR3 loop reads CASSLDQPTDTQYF. The DNA of the CDR3 is TGTGCCAGCAGCTTGGACCAACCCACAGATACGCAGTATTTT. This chain joins TRBV5-6 and TRBJ2-3; no firm D call. This CDR3 comprises 14 residues. Between the trimmed V and J ends, which lost 0 bases and 2 bases, there was a span of 7 bases. The germline gives CDR1 SGHDT, CDR2 YYEEEE.

The rearrangement links TRBV7-9 to TRBJ1-2; 9 bases are a match to TRBD1. Germline assignment: CDR1 SEHNR and CDR2 FQNEAQ (reference sequence). The CDR3 runs 18 residues. After removal of 4 bases from V and 8 bases from J, the junction contained 20 bases not matched to a gene. CDR3 sequence: CASSSGHRPVGTGYGYTF. The CDR3 nucleotides are TGTGCCAGCAGCTCAGGACACCGCCCCGTTGGGACAGGGTACGGCTACACCTTC.